The rows below give T cell receptor beta chains drawn from one sample of a study of glioma-infiltrating T cells after dendritic cell vaccination. The table came from immunoSEQ multiplex PCR; TCRdb's copy has only in-frame clones and leaves some out. The repertoire holds some 60,000 clones, roughly four fifths seen once, with about a sixth in the top ten. Material: blood, obtained after dendritic cell vaccination. These receptors were collected from a human donor with glioblastoma. The CDR3 runs from the conserved cysteine through the conserved F or W. The D gene is left open where the match is weak. Size values are once, few and many counts, or a class for expanded clones, and some rows have none.

TRBV4-1	once	TRBJ2-7	-	CASSQVEGQPYEQYF	TGCGCCAGCAGCCAAGTTGAAGGACAGCCCTACGAGCAGTACTTC
TRBV12-2	-	TRBJ1-6	-	CASRLSRQGSNSPLHF	TGTGCAAGTCGCTTATCCCGACAGGGTAGTAATTCACCCCTCCACTTT
TRBV7-2	-	TRBJ1-6	TRBD1	CASSPPTGTDNSPLHF	TGTGCCAGCAGCCCCCCAACGGGGACAGATAATTCACCCCTCCACTTT
TRBV11-2	-	TRBJ2-7	-	CASHPWPTPSYEQYF	TGTGCCAGTCACCCTTGGCCAACCCCCTCCTACGAGCAGTACTTC
TRBV5-8	-	TRBJ2-3	-	CASSLAVEDSTDTQYF	TGTGCCAGCAGCTTGGCCGTGGAGGATAGCACAGATACGCAGTATTTT
TRBV19	few	TRBJ2-1	TRBD1	CASSIPDRGRPYNEQFF	TGTGCCAGTAGTATCCCAGACAGGGGGCGGCCCTACAATGAGCAGTTCTTC
TRBV7-7	few	TRBJ1-4	-	CASSLALNEKLFF	TGTGCTAGCAGCTTAGCCCTTAATGAAAAACTGTTTTTT
TRBV15	-	TRBJ1-2	-	CATSREKGLRYTF	TGTGCCACCAGCAGAGAAAAGGGACTTCGCTACACCTTC
TRBV7-9	-	TRBJ2-3	TRBD1	CASSSQGAGSTDTQYF	TGTGCCAGCAGCTCACAGGGGGCCGGGTCCACAGATACGCAGTATTTT
TRBV29-1	-	TRBJ2-5	-	CSVAVRIETQYF	TGCAGCGTTGCAGTCAGGATAGAGACCCAGTACTTC
TRBV6-4	-	TRBJ2-3	-	CASSFSGADTQYF	TGTGCCAGCAGTTTTTCGGGGGCAGATACGCAGTATTTT
TRBV4-1	-	TRBJ1-3	-	CASSQEPQPDSGNTIYF	TGCGCCAGCAGCCAAGAACCCCAACCTGACTCGGGAAACACCATATATTTT
TRBV7-9	-	TRBJ1-1	-	CASSLNQGREAFF	TGTGCCAGCAGCTTAAACCAGGGAAGGGAAGCTTTCTTT
TRBV20-1	-	TRBJ1-1	-	CSAQGNTEAFF	TGCAGTGCTCAGGGGAACACTGAAGCTTTCTTT
TRBV7-7	-	TRBJ2-5	TRBD1	CASSSRQGLQETQYF	TGTGCTAGCAGCTCAAGACAGGGCCTCCAAGAGACCCAGTACTTC
TRBV23-1	-	TRBJ2-3	-	CASVVRGRTDTQYF	TGCGCCAGCGTGGTCCGAGGGCGAACAGATACGCAGTATTTT
TRBV4-1	-	TRBJ1-2	-	CASSQGGTPTYGYTF	TGCGCCAGCAGCCAAGGAGGTACACCTACCTATGGCTACACCTTC
TRBV4-1	once	TRBJ2-7	-	CASSQGAGFEQYF	TGCGCCAGCAGCCAGGGAGCGGGCTTCGAGCAGTACTTC
TRBV7-8	-	TRBJ2-6	TRBD1	CASSPQGDAGANVLTF	TGTGCCAGCAGCCCACAGGGGGATGCTGGGGCCAACGTCCTGACTTTC
TRBV6-5	-	TRBJ1-1	-	CASRRGVGVRTEAFF	TGTGCCAGCAGGAGAGGAGTCGGAGTGCGTACTGAAGCTTTCTTT
TRBV19	once	TRBJ1-1	TRBD1	CASRGQPVGNTEAFF	TGTGCCAGTCGGGGACAGCCCGTCGGGAACACTGAAGCTTTCTTT
TRBV10-3	-	TRBJ1-1	TRBD1	CATWGQGNTEAFF	TGTGCCACATGGGGACAGGGGAACACTGAAGCTTTCTTT
TRBV4-1	-	TRBJ1-6	-	CASSQVYRDPLHF	TGCGCCAGCAGCCAAGTTTACAGGGACCCCCTCCACTTT
TRBV6-1	-	TRBJ2-7	TRBD1	CASSVLQGLSYEQYF	TGTGCCAGCAGCGTACTACAGGGGCTTAGCTACGAGCAGTACTTC
TRBV5-5	once	TRBJ1-4	TRBD1	CASSYDRGLREKLFF	TGTGCCAGCAGCTACGACAGGGGGCTAAGGGAAAAACTGTTTTTT
TRBV19	-	TRBJ2-2	TRBD1	CASRGSGELFF	TGTGCCAGCAGGGGGTCCGGGGAGCTGTTTTTT
TRBV5-1	-	TRBJ1-1	-	CASSFAGVTEAFF	TGCGCCAGCAGCTTCGCAGGGGTTACTGAAGCTTTCTTT
TRBV30	-	TRBJ1-1	-	CARGENTEAFF	TGTGCCCGGGGGGAGAACACTGAAGCTTTCTTT
TRBV5-1	once	TRBJ1-4	-	CASQRGGPEEKLFF	TGCGCCAGCCAAAGGGGGGGGCCGGAAGAAAAACTGTTTTTT
TRBV4-3	-	TRBJ2-7	TRBD1	CASSQTGTYEQYF	TGCGCCAGCAGTCAGACAGGGACCTACGAGCAGTACTTC
TRBV9	-	TRBJ1-2	TRBD1	CASSSKLWDRRGYTF	TGTGCCAGCAGCTCCAAATTATGGGACAGAAGGGGCTACACCTTC
TRBV5-1	-	TRBJ2-1	-	CASSPRPGVYNEQFF	TGCGCCAGCAGCCCCAGGCCGGGGGTTTACAATGAGCAGTTCTTC
TRBV7-3	few	TRBJ2-2	TRBD2	CASSLLPAGGRTGELFF	TGTGCCAGCAGCTTATTGCCGGCGGGGGGTAGGACCGGGGAGCTGTTTTTT
TRBV7-8	-	TRBJ2-7	TRBD1	CASSLDRATGLFGAEQYF	TGTGCCAGCAGCTTAGATCGAGCGACAGGGCTCTTCGGGGCCGAGCAGTACTTC
TRBV6-1	-	TRBJ2-2	TRBD1	CASRAGTGSPGELFF	TGTGCCAGCAGAGCCGGGACAGGGAGCCCCGGGGAGCTGTTTTTT
TRBV10-3	-	TRBJ2-7	-	CAIKQSGYDYEQYF	TGTGCCATCAAGCAATCGGGGTACGACTACGAGCAGTACTTC
TRBV9	-	TRBJ2-1	TRBD2	CASSVVASGYNEQFF	TGTGCCAGCAGCGTAGTGGCTAGCGGTTACAATGAGCAGTTCTTC
TRBV14	few	TRBJ1-1	-	CASSFYSGRDEAFF	TGTGCCAGCAGCTTTTACTCAGGGCGGGATGAAGCTTTCTTT
TRBV9	-	TRBJ1-1	TRBD1	CASSDPRGGETGGGTEAFF	TGTGCCAGCAGCGACCCCCGGGGTGGGGAAACAGGGGGCGGCACTGAAGCTTTCTTT
TRBV30	-	TRBJ2-1	-	CAWKVQGSAGEQFF	TGTGCCTGGAAAGTACAGGGTTCGGCTGGTGAGCAGTTCTTC
TRBV30	-	TRBJ2-3	TRBD2	CAGGLAGGPLRPDTQYF	TGTGCCGGTGGACTAGCGGGGGGGCCACTTCGTCCAGATACGCAGTATTTT
TRBV5-5	-	TRBJ2-7	-	CASSLVGSLLEQYF	TGTGCCAGCAGCTTGGTCGGTTCTCTACTCGAGCAGTACTTC